Listed below are T cell receptor beta chains from one sample, sequenced in a study of blood T cell repertoires in COVID-19. The method was immunoSEQ multiplex PCR; TCRdb's version includes in-frame clones alone and lacks a portion of them. The sample shows 150,000 to 200,000 clones, 83% of them seen only once. The source material was peripheral blood. The receptors were gathered from a woman older than 75 with acute or convalescent COVID-19. Each CDR3 is given with its conserved first and last residue. D genes are given only for firm matches. Expanded clones get a size class; other rows say once, few or many, or leave the size out.

j_call d_call cdr3_length v_call clone_size cdr3_aa cdr3_nt
TRBJ2-3 TRBD2 14 TRBV6-1 . CASSIGTTPDTQYF TGTGCCAGCAGTATCGGGACTACCCCGGATACGCAGTATTTT
TRBJ2-1 . 14 TRBV5-4 few CATQSRARDGEQFF TGTGCCACCCAGTCCAGAGCGCGGGACGGAGAGCAGTTCTTC
TRBJ2-1 TRBD2 16 TRBV4-3 . CASSQDFLAGGSEQFF TGCGCCAGCAGCCAAGATTTCCTAGCGGGAGGTAGTGAGCAGTTCTTC
TRBJ2-7 TRBD1 14 TRBV5-6 . CASSWGSDRGQLYF TGTGCCAGCAGCTGGGGATCGGACAGGGGGCAGCTGTACTTC
TRBJ2-4 . 16 TRBV29-1 . CSVEDLLGVGDNIQYF TGCAGCGTTGAAGATCTTTTAGGGGTAGGGGATAACATTCAGTACTTC
TRBJ2-1 . 14 TRBV24-1 . CATSDLWPYNEQFF TGTGCCACCAGTGATTTATGGCCCTACAATGAGCAGTTCTTC
TRBJ1-2 . 13 TRBV28 . CASSPPRQYGYTF TGTGCCAGCAGCCCACCTAGACAGTATGGCTACACCTTC
TRBJ1-4 . 16 TRBV28 . CASSSQLGKGGEKLFF TGTGCCAGCAGTTCACAGTTGGGGAAGGGAGGTGAAAAACTGTTTTTT
TRBJ1-2 . 12 TRBV30 once CAWRGGRNGYTF TGTGCCTGGAGAGGAGGGCGGAATGGCTACACCTTC
TRBJ2-6 . 17 TRBV18 . CASSPPFTQGGANVLTF TGTGCCAGCTCACCACCTTTCACCCAGGGTGGGGCCAACGTCCTGACTTTC
TRBJ2-3 TRBD2 15 TRBV5-1 . CASSSSGTSTDTQYF TGCGCCAGCAGCTCTAGCGGAACTAGCACAGATACGCAGTATTTT
TRBJ1-4 . 15 TRBV18 . CASSPPVRTHEKLFF TGTGCCAGCTCACCACCTGTAAGGACACATGAAAAACTGTTTTTT
TRBJ2-3 . 19 TRBV2 . CASSEGSKGWAGSTDTQYF TGTGCCAGCAGTGAAGGTAGCAAGGGGTGGGCCGGAAGCACAGATACGCAGTATTTT
TRBJ2-3 . 14 TRBV18 . CASSSGAGADTQYF TGTGCCAGCTCCTCTGGGGCAGGCGCAGATACGCAGTATTTT
TRBJ1-2 TRBD1 15 TRBV6-2/TRBV6-3 . CASSQSRDRGWGYTF TGTGCCAGCAGTCAAAGCCGGGACAGGGGCTGGGGCTACACCTTC
TRBJ1-1 TRBD1 14 TRBV10-2 . CASSEDRGLTEAFF TGCGCCAGCAGTGAAGACAGGGGGTTGACTGAAGCTTTCTTT
TRBJ2-1 TRBD2 15 TRBV7-3 . CASSWGLAPDNEQFF TGTGCCAGCAGCTGGGGACTAGCCCCCGACAATGAGCAGTTCTTC
TRBJ2-7 TRBD2 15 TRBV5-5 . CATQLGSSGVYEQYF TGTGCCACCCAGCTTGGCTCTAGCGGGGTGTACGAGCAGTACTTC
TRBJ2-5 TRBD2 15 TRBV5-1 . CASSWQGLAEETQYF TGCGCCAGCAGCTGGCAGGGACTAGCGGAAGAGACCCAGTACTTC
TRBJ2-5 TRBD1 15 TRBV5-6 . CASSFGTGDTETQYF TGTGCCAGCAGCTTTGGGACAGGGGACACAGAGACCCAGTACTTC